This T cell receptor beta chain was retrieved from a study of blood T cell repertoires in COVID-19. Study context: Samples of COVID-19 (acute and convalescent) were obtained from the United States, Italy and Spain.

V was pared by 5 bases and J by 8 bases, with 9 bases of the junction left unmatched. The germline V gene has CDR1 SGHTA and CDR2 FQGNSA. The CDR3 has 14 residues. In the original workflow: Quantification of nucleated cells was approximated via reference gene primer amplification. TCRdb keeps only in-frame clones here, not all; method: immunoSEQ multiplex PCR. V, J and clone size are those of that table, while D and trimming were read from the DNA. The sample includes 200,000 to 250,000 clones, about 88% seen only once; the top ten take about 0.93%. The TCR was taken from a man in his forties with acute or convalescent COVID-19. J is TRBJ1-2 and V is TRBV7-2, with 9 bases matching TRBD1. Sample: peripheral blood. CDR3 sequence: CASSQDRGSKGYTF. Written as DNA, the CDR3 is TGTGCCAGCAGCCAAGACAGGGGGAGTAAAGGCTACACCTTC.